The rows below give T cell receptor beta chains drawn from one sample of a study of radiation and T cells in renal cell carcinoma. Measured with immunoSEQ multiplex PCR; TCRdb has only the in-frame clones, and not every one. In the table there are approximately 110,000 clones, 80% to 85% of which are singletons. The material was blood, obtained from a patient whose treatment included radiotherapy and nephrectomy. Source of these receptors: a woman in her sixties or seventies with renal cell carcinoma. Both conserved end residues are part of each CDR3. The D gene is left open where the match is weak. Clone sizes are given selectively: once, few, many, or a class where the clone is expanded.

V gene	D gene	clone size	J gene	CDR3 protein	CDR3 DNA
TRBV27	.	.	TRBJ2-2	CASSPGGSLLSGELFF	TGTGCCAGCAGTCCCGGGGGCAGTCTCCTGTCCGGGGAGCTGTTTTTT
TRBV27	.	.	TRBJ2-3	CASSLQGGWDTQYF	TGTGCCAGCAGTTTACAGGGTGGGTGGGATACGCAGTATTTT
TRBV29-1	.	.	TRBJ1-1	CSVGEGISGTEAFF	TGCAGCGTTGGGGAGGGAATCTCCGGCACTGAAGCTTTCTTT
TRBV25-1	.	.	TRBJ1-2	CASRPGEASYGYTF	TGTGCCAGCAGGCCCGGAGAGGCAAGCTATGGCTACACCTTC
TRBV7-9	.	.	TRBJ1-2	CASSSSTGSYGYTF	TGTGCCAGCAGCTCCTCCACAGGGTCCTATGGCTACACCTTC
TRBV7-9	TRBD1	once	TRBJ1-2	CASSLGQGDMEGYTF	TGTGCCAGCAGCTTAGGCCAGGGGGATATGGAAGGCTACACCTTC
TRBV28	.	.	TRBJ2-7	CASSFPAGYEQYF	TGTGCCAGCAGTTTCCCTGCCGGGTACGAGCAGTACTTC
TRBV19	.	.	TRBJ1-2	CASSNPGRGGYTF	TGTGCCAGTAGTAACCCAGGTCGTGGAGGCTACACCTTC
TRBV7-8	TRBD2	.	TRBJ2-1	CASSLPGTSGYNEQFF	TGTGCCAGCAGCCTACCCGGGACTAGCGGCTACAATGAGCAGTTCTTC
TRBV7-2	.	.	TRBJ1-3	CASSLAGHRSGNTIYF	TGTGCCAGCAGCTTAGCCGGACACCGCTCTGGAAACACCATATATTTT
TRBV27	TRBD2	few	TRBJ2-3	CASSSPRTSGLTDTQYF	TGTGCCAGCAGTTCACCGCGGACTAGCGGACTCACAGATACGCAGTATTTT
TRBV4-1	.	.	TRBJ1-6	CASSQEPWIRGKSPLHF	TGCGCCAGCAGCCAAGAGCCCTGGATCAGGGGAAAATCACCCCTCCACTTT
TRBV7-3	.	few	TRBJ1-1	CASSPTGQPNTEAFF	TGTGCCAGCAGCCCGACAGGACAACCGAACACTGAAGCTTTCTTT
TRBV5-6	TRBD1	.	TRBJ2-4	CASSRDRDRGILAKNIQYF	TGTGCCAGCAGCCGGGACCGGGACAGGGGGATTCTAGCCAAAAACATTCAGTACTTC
TRBV29-1	TRBD1	.	TRBJ2-7	CSGRTGDSYEQYF	TGCAGCGGCCGGACAGGGGACTCCTACGAGCAGTACTTC
TRBV11-2	.	few	TRBJ1-1	CASSLARGGEGRLNTEAFF	TGTGCCAGCAGCTTAGCCCGAGGCGGAGAAGGAAGACTGAACACTGAAGCTTTCTTT
TRBV29-1	TRBD2	.	TRBJ2-5	CSVVTSGEETQYF	TGCAGCGTGGTTACTAGCGGCGAAGAGACCCAGTACTTC
TRBV4-1	TRBD2	.	TRBJ2-4	CASSQDLVAGGRSLAKNIQYF	TGCGCCAGCAGCCAAGATTTGGTAGCGGGGGGCCGCTCGTTAGCCAAAAACATTCAGTACTTC
TRBV13	.	few	TRBJ1-6	CASSIGGSSYNSPLHF	TGTGCCAGCAGCATAGGGGGAAGCTCCTATAATTCACCCCTCCACTTT
TRBV28	.	.	TRBJ1-5	CASSPGSYQPQHF	TGTGCCAGCAGTCCGGGGAGCTATCAGCCCCAGCATTTT
TRBV7-9	.	.	TRBJ1-1	CASSLLGGTEAFF	TGTGCCAGCAGCTTACTAGGGGGGACTGAAGCTTTCTTT
TRBV7-9	TRBD1	.	TRBJ2-7	CASSLGDSGPYEQYF	TGTGCCAGCAGCCTAGGGGACAGTGGCCCCTACGAGCAGTACTTC
TRBV29-1	TRBD1	.	TRBJ1-2	CSVVLPVGTASANYGYTF	TGCAGCGTTGTACTTCCCGTGGGGACAGCCTCGGCTAACTATGGCTACACCTTC
TRBV2	TRBD1	few	TRBJ2-1	CASSEDRGLYNEQFF	TGTGCCAGCAGTGAGGACAGGGGGCTCTACAATGAGCAGTTCTTC
TRBV7-2	TRBD1	.	TRBJ1-4	CASSSFPGGVGEKLFF	TGTGCCAGCAGCTCCTTTCCAGGGGGCGTTGGAGAAAAACTGTTTTTT
TRBV28	.	once	TRBJ2-3	CASSPGPSPVTDTQYF	TGTGCCAGCAGTCCGGGTCCCTCTCCGGTCACAGATACGCAGTATTTT
TRBV27	TRBD1	few	TRBJ2-1	CASSFRRDRPSYNEQFF	TGTGCCAGCAGTTTCCGCCGGGACAGGCCGTCCTACAATGAGCAGTTCTTC
TRBV14	.	.	TRBJ1-6	CASTLGSYNSPLHF	TGTGCCAGTACCTTGGGCTCCTATAATTCACCCCTCCACTTT
TRBV5-1	TRBD1	.	TRBJ1-2	CASSLAAGGISSYGYTF	TGCGCCAGCAGCTTGGCCGCAGGGGGCATTTCTAGCTATGGCTACACCTTC
TRBV5-4	.	.	TRBJ1-1	CASSPFEGPTEAFF	TGTGCCAGCAGCCCCTTTGAGGGGCCCACTGAAGCTTTCTTT
TRBV5-1	.	.	TRBJ1-4	CASSIPGNEKLFF	TGCGCCAGCAGCATTCCAGGGAATGAAAAACTGTTTTTT
TRBV14	TRBD1	.	TRBJ2-1	CASSQDRDRDHVYNEQFF	TGTGCCAGCAGCCAAGATCGAGACAGGGACCATGTCTACAATGAGCAGTTCTTC
TRBV11-3	.	.	TRBJ1-5	CASSLVAGKNSNQPQHF	TGTGCCAGCAGCTTAGTAGCAGGGAAGAATAGCAATCAGCCCCAGCATTTT
TRBV19	.	.	TRBJ2-2	CASTRGAGATGELFF	TGTGCCAGTACCCGCGGGGCAGGAGCCACCGGGGAGCTGTTTTTT
TRBV27	.	.	TRBJ2-3	CASSFKVAAAFTDTQYF	TGTGCCAGCAGTTTTAAGGTAGCGGCGGCATTTACAGATACGCAGTATTTT
TRBV7-2	.	.	TRBJ1-2	CASSLGQFLNGYTF	TGTGCCAGCAGCTTGGGGCAGTTCCTCAATGGCTACACCTTC
TRBV5-1	TRBD2	once	TRBJ2-6	CASSFRGGDSGANVLTF	TGCGCCAGCAGCTTTCGGGGGGGGGATTCTGGGGCCAACGTCCTGACTTTC
TRBV5-1	TRBD2	.	TRBJ2-7	CASSFGPSSGSTYEQYF	TGCGCCAGCAGCTTTGGGCCTTCTAGCGGGAGTACCTACGAGCAGTACTTC
TRBV29-1	.	.	TRBJ2-1	CSLLSRGEGEQFF	TGCAGCCTCCTGAGCAGGGGCGAGGGGGAGCAGTTCTTC
TRBV28	.	.	TRBJ2-7	CASSPTAGGYEQYF	TGTGCCAGCAGTCCAACCGCCGGGGGCTACGAGCAGTACTTC
TRBV10-3	.	few	TRBJ1-2	CAIGHLDGDYGYTF	TGTGCCATCGGACACCTTGACGGCGACTATGGCTACACCTTC
TRBV19	.	.	TRBJ1-1	CASGGPSRRRTEAFF	TGTGCCAGTGGGGGGCCTTCACGCCGGAGGACTGAAGCTTTCTTT
TRBV7-2	.	few	TRBJ1-1	CASSLGAVNTEAFF	TGTGCCAGCAGCTTAGGGGCGGTTAACACTGAAGCTTTCTTT
TRBV5-1	.	.	TRBJ1-6	CASSPGRESSYNSPLHF	TGCGCCAGCAGCCCGGGACGGGAGAGCTCCTATAATTCACCCCTCCACTTT
TRBV14	.	.	TRBJ2-7	CASSQDVDFSGEQYF	TGTGCCAGCAGCCAAGATGTGGATTTTTCAGGCGAGCAGTACTTC
TRBV28	TRBD2	.	TRBJ2-7	CASSGLAGPTSSYEQYF	TGTGCCAGCAGTGGACTAGCGGGACCTACAAGCTCCTACGAGCAGTACTTC
TRBV5-1	.	.	TRBJ1-1	CASSLAVWQGGTEAFF	TGCGCCAGCAGCTTGGCCGTATGGCAGGGCGGCACTGAAGCTTTCTTT
TRBV7-7	.	.	TRBJ2-7	CASSLVGGHEQYF	TGTGCTAGCAGCCTAGTAGGGGGGCACGAGCAGTACTTC
TRBV9	.	.	TRBJ1-1	CASSVFSSPGTEAFF	TGTGCCAGCAGCGTATTCTCATCTCCGGGGACTGAAGCTTTCTTT